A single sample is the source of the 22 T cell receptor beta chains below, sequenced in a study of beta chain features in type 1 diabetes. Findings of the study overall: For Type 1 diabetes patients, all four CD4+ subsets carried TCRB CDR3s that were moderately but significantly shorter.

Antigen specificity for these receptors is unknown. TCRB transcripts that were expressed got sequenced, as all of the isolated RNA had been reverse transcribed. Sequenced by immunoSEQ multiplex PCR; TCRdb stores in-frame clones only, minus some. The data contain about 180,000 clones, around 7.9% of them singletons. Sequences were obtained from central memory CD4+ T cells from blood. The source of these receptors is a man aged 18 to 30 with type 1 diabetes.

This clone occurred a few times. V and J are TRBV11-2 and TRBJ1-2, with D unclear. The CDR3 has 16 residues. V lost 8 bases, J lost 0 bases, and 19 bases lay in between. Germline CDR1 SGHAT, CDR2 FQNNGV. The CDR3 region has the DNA TGTGCCAGCTCCCCGAGGGCGGAACGCGCTAACTATGGCTACACCTTC. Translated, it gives CASSPRAERANYGYTF.

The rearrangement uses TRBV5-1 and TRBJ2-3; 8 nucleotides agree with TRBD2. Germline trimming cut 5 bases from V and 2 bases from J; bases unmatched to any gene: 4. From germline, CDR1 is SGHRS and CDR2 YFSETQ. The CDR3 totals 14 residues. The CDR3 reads CASRIAGITDTQYF. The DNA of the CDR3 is TGCGCCAGCAGGATAGCGGGGATCACAGATACGCAGTATTTT.

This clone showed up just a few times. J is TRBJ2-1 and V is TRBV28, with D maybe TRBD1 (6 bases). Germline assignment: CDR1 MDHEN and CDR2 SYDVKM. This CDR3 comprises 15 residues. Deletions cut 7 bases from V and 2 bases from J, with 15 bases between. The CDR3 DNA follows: TGTGCCAGCATCTCCACAGGGATCGCCTACAATGAGCAGTTCTTC. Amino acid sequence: CASISTGIAYNEQFF.

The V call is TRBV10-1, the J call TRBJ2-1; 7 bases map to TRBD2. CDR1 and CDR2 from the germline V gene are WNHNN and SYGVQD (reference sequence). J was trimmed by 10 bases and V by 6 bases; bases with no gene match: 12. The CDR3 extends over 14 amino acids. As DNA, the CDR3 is TGCGCCAGCAGCCCCGGACTAGATGTCGGGGAGCAGTTCTTC. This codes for CASSPGLDVGEQFF.

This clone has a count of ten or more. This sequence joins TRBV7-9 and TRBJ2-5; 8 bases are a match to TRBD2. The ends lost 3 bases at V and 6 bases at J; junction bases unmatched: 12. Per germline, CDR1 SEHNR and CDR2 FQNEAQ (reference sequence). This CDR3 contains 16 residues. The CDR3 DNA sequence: TGTGCCAGCAGCTTCGGCGGGGGGACTGTCGCAAAGACCCAGTACTTC. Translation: CASSFGGGTVAKTQYF.

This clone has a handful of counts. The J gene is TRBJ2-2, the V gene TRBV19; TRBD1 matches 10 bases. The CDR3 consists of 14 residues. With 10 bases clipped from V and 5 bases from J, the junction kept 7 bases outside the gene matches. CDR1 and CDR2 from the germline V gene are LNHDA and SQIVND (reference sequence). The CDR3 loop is CATRRQGATGELFF. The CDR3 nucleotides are TGTGCCACGAGACGACAGGGGGCGACCGGGGAGCTGTTTTTT. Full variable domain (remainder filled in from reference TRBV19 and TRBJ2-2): DGGITQSPKYLFRKEGQNVTLSCEQNLNHDAMYWYRQDPGQGLRLIYYSQIVNDFQKGDIAEGYSVSREKKESFPLTVTSAQKNPTAFYLCATRRQGATGELFFGEGSRLTVL.

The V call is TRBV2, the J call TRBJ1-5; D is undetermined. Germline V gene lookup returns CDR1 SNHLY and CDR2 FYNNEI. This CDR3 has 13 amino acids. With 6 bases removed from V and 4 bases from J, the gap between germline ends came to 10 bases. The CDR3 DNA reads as TGTGCCAGCAGGCAGGTAACAAATCAGCCCCAGCATTTT. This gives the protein CASRQVTNQPQHF.

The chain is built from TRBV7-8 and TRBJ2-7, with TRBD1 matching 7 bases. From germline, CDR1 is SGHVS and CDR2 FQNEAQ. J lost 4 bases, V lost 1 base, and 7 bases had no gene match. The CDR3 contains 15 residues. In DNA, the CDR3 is TGTGCCAGCAGCTTAGATCGGGCCAGGGGGTACGAGCAGTACTTC. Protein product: CASSLDRARGYEQYF.

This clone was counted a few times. The CDR3 bases are TGCGCCAGCAGCTTGGCCAGGCAGTTGAACACTGAAGCTTTCTTT. This encodes CASSLARQLNTEAFF. The rearrangement joins TRBV5-1 to TRBJ1-1; unclear D gene. The CDR3 is 15 residues long. Looked up from germline, CDR1 is SGHRS and CDR2 is YFSETQ. Trimming left V 0 bases short and J 0 bases short, with 9 bases between.

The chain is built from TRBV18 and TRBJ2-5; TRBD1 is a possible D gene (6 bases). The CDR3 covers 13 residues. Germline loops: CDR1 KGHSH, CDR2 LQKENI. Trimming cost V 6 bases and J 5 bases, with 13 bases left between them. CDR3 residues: CASSTGSSETQYF. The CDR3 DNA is TGTGCCAGCTCGACAGGAAGTAGCGAGACCCAGTACTTC.

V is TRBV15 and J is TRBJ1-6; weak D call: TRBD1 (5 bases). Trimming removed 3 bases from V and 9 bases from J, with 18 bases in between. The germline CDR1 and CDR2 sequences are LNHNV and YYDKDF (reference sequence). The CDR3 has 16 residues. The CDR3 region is CATSRDRGVRGSPLHF. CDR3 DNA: TGTGCCACCAGCAGGGACCGGGGGGTCCGGGGTTCACCCCTCCACTTT.

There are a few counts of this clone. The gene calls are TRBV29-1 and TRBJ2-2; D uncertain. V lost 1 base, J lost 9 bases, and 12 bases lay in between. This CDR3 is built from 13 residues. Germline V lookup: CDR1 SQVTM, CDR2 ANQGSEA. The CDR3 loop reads CSVEGGTQRELFF. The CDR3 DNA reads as TGCAGCGTTGAAGGAGGTACGCAGCGGGAGCTGTTTTTT.

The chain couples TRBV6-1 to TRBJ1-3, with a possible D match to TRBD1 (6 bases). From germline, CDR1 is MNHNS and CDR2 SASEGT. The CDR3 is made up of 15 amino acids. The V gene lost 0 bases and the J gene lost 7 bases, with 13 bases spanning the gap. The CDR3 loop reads CASSEALLGANTIYF. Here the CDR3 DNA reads TGTGCCAGCAGTGAAGCGCTTCTGGGGGCGAACACCATATATTTT.

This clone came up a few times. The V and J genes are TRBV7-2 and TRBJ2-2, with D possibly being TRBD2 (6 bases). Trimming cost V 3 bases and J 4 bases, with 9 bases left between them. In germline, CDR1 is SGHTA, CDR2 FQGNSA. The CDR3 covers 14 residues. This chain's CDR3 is CASSLGSGTGELFF. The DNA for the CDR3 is TGTGCCAGCAGCTTGGGTAGCGGCACCGGGGAGCTGTTTTTT. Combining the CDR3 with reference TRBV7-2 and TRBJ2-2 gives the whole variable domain GAGVSQSPSNKVTEKGKDVELRCDPISGHTALYWYRQSLGQGLEFLIYFQGNSAPDKSGLPSDRFSAERTGGSVSTLTIQRTQQEDSAVYLCASSLGSGTGELFFGEGSRLTVL.

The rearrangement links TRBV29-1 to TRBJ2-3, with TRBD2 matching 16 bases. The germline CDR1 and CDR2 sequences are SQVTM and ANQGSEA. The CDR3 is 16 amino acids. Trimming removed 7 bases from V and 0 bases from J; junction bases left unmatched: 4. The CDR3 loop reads CSGGLAGGMSTDTQYF. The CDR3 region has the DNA TGCAGCGGGGGACTAGCGGGAGGGATGAGCACAGATACGCAGTATTTT.

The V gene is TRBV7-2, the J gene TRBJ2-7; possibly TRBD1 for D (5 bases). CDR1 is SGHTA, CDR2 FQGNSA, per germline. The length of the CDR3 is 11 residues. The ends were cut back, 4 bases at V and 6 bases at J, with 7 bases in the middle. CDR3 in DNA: TGTGCCAGCAGCTCAGGGCCCGAGCAGTACTTC. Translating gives CASSSGPEQYF.

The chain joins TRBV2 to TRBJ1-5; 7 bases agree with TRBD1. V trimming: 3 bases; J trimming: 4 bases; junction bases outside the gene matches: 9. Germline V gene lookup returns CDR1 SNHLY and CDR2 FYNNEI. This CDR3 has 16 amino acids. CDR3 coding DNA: TGTGCCAGCAGTGAGCTTGAGGGGGCTTGGAATCAGCCCCAGCATTTT. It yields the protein CASSELEGAWNQPQHF.

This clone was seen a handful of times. The CDR3: CASSSGGQGATEAFF. The CDR3 DNA reads TGTGCCAGCAGCTCGGGGGGACAGGGGGCCACTGAAGCTTTCTTT. The chain has TRBV7-9 and TRBJ1-1, with TRBD1 identical over 12 bases. The CDR3 covers 15 residues. Losses at the gene ends were 4 bases for V and 4 bases for J; bases not matched to a gene: 4. The germline V gene encodes CDR1 SEHNR and CDR2 FQNEAQ (reference sequence).

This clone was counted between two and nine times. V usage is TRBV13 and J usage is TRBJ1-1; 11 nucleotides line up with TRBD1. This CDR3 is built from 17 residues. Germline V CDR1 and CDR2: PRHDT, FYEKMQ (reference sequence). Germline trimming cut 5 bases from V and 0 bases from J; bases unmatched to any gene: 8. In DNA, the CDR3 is TGTGCCAGCAGCCACCGGGACAGGGGGACTATGAACACTGAAGCTTTCTTT. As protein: CASSHRDRGTMNTEAFF.

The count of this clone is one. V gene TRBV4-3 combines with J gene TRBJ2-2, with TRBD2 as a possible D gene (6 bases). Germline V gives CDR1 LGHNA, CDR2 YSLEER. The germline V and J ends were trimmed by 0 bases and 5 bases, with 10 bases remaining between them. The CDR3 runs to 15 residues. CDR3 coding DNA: TGCGCCAGCAGCCAAGAATCCGGGGGAACCGGGGAGCTGTTTTTT. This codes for CASSQESGGTGELFF.

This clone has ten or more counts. The chain's CDR3 is CASSISRGGGEDTQYF. Written as DNA, the CDR3 is TGTGCCAGCAGCATCTCCCGAGGGGGGGGAGAAGATACGCAGTATTTT. The J gene is TRBJ2-3, the V gene TRBV4-2, with a possible D match to TRBD2 (7 bases). The V and J ends lost 5 bases and 5 bases respectively, with 20 bases between them. This CDR3 has 16 residues. Looked up from germline, CDR1 is LGHNA and CDR2 is YNFKEQ.

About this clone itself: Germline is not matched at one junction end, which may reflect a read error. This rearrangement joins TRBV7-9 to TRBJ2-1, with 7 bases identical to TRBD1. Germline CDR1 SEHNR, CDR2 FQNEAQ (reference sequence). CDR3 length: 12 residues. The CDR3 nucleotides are TGTGCCAGCAGCTTAAGGCCGACAGGGTCGGTCTTC. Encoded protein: CASSLRPTGSVF.